The source of this T cell receptor (beta chain) is a study of blood T cell repertoires in COVID-19. Study as a whole: COVID-19 samples from acute and convalescent phases originated in the United States, Italy and Spain. Sources were T cells, B-cell-depleted T cells, or PBMCs; the material itself was cDNA or gDNA.

Authors' analysis steps: Reference gene primer amplification gave estimated nucleated cell counts. The table came from immunoSEQ multiplex PCR; TCRdb's copy has only in-frame clones and leaves some out. V and J calls and clone size are those listed in that table; D and trimming were worked out from the DNA. The sample lists hundreds of thousands of clones, about 87% occurring once. Study members were between roughly 18 and 100 years old and lived in some 22 US regions. The clonotype comes from a man in his forties in a cohort exposed to, infected with or recovered from COVID-19 (not recorded which). The sequenced sample was PBMCs or T cells enriched from blood (not recorded which).

CDR3 amino acids: CASSFGLAGGTDTQYF. CDR3 in DNA: TGCGCCAGCAGCTTTGGGCTAGCGGGAGGCACAGATACGCAGTATTTT. This sequence joins TRBV5-1 and TRBJ2-3, with 10 bases identical to TRBD2. Trimming cost V 2 bases and J 1 base; bases outside gene matches: 4. The CDR3 is 16 amino acids. CDR1 SGHRS and CDR2 YFSETQ come from the germline V gene. Full variable domain (rest looked up from reference TRBV5-1 and TRBJ2-3): KAGVTQTPRYLIKTRGQQVTLSCSPISGHRSVSWYQQTPGQGLQFLFEYFSETQRNKGNFPGRFSGRQFSNSRSEMNVSTLELGDSALYLCASSFGLAGGTDTQYFGPGTRLTVL.